Presented here are 6 T cell receptor beta chains from one specimen sequenced in a study of T cell repertoires in cytomegalovirus infection. Antigen specificity for these receptors is unknown. TCRdb re-called the reads with MiXCR, one entry per CDR3 protein. The sample gives roughly 69,000 distinct CDR3 sequences, about 29% of which show up once; 59% is in the top ten. The sample here was CD8+ T cells from cultured PBMCs, taken from culture after CMV antigen stimulation. These TCRs come from a human donor in good health (CMV status not recorded). Some clones in this sample may be carry-over from other donors' samples.

The gene calls are TRBV2 and TRBJ1-6; 9 bases align to TRBD1. The V gene's germline CDR1 is SNHLY and CDR2 FYNNEI. The V segment lost 7 bases and the J segment 10 bases; nucleotides outside the gene matches: 11. The CDR3 is made up of 15 amino acids. The CDR3 reads CASNKDRGFESPLHF. DNA for the CDR3: TGTGCCAGCAATAAAGACAGGGGGTTCGAATCACCCCTCCACTTT.

This clonotype showed up just a few times. The gene calls are TRBV5-6 and TRBJ1-2; D not resolved. V was shortened by 4 bases and J by 1 base, with 14 bases between the two germline ends. The CDR3 has 15 residues. CDR1 and CDR2 (germline): SGHDT, YYEEEE. CDR3 nucleotide sequence: TGTGCCAGCAGCCCCACTCGCGGGTTTAACTATGGCTACACCTTC. The encoded protein is CASSPTRGFNYGYTF.

The gene calls are TRBV29-1 and TRBJ2-2; possibly TRBD1 for D (5 bases). Trimming left V 7 bases short and J 4 bases short, with 13 bases between. This CDR3 is built from 13 residues. The germline V gene encodes CDR1 SQVTM and CDR2 ANQGSEA. The CDR3 DNA reads TGCAGCGCCTTTGACAGTATCACCGGGGAGCTGTTTTTT. It codes for CSAFDSITGELFF.

The chain uses TRBV7-3 and TRBJ2-7, with 8 nucleotides matching TRBD1. With 2 bases clipped from V and 5 bases from J, the junction kept 8 bases outside the gene matches. The CDR3 is 15 amino acids. The germline gives CDR1 SGHTA, CDR2 FQGTGA. The CDR3 nucleotides are TGTGCCAGCAGCTTAGTAAGCAGGGGGCTCCACGAGCAGTACTTC. Protein product: CASSLVSRGLHEQYF.

This clonotype showed up just a few times. The chain is built from TRBV4-1 and TRBJ2-3; D perhaps matches TRBD2 (5 bases). V shed 1 base and J shed 0 bases, with 14 bases lying between them. The CDR3 is 17 amino acids. The germline V gene has CDR1 MGHRA and CDR2 YSYEKL. The DNA of the CDR3 is TGCGCCAGCAGCCAAGTAGGTTCCCGGACTAGCACAGATACGCAGTATTTT. This codes for CASSQVGSRTSTDTQYF.

The rearrangement uses TRBV4-1 and TRBJ2-7; 10 positions agree with TRBD2. This CDR3 is 15 amino acids long. Germline V lookup: CDR1 MGHRA, CDR2 YSYEKL. J was trimmed by 2 bases and V by 4 bases; bases with no gene match: 5. The CDR3 DNA reads TGCGCCAGCAGCCTTACTAGCGGGGAAACCTACGAGCAGTACTTC. Its protein product is CASSLTSGETYEQYF.